A selection of T cell receptor beta chains follows, all from one sample in a study of neurological immune-mediated disorders. TCRdb processed the 5' RACE reads anew with MiXCR; each CDR3 protein has one entry. Among some 20,000 distinct CDR3 sequences listed, 6% to 8.5% were seen once. The sample was CD8+ T cells from blood. Every receptor here comes from a woman aged 30 to 39 with HTLV-1-associated myelopathy (HAM/TSP). The CDR3 runs from the conserved cysteine through the conserved F or W. A D gene is named only where the DNA matches it firmly. The size entry is marked missing in some rows and otherwise reads once, few, many or a size class.

D gene	clone size	J gene	V gene	CDR3 protein	CDR3 DNA
TRBD1	-	TRBJ2-3	TRBV5-1	CASSLVGTVADTQYF	TGCGCCAGCAGCTTGGTAGGGACAGTAGCAGATACGCAGTATTTT
-	many	TRBJ1-3	TRBV12-3/TRBV12-4	CASTQDGNTIYF	TGTGCCAGCACACAGGATGGAAACACCATATATTTT
-	many	TRBJ2-1	TRBV24-1	CATSADNNEQFF	TGTGCCACCAGCGCGGACAACAATGAGCAGTTCTTC
-	many	TRBJ2-3	TRBV3-1	CASSQGGMDTQYF	TGTGCCAGCAGCCAAGGGGGCATGGATACGCAGTATTTT
-	many	TRBJ2-3	TRBV7-8	CASTTSRLTSHDTQYF	TGTGCCAGCACCACTTCCAGGTTGACTTCACATGATACGCAGTATTTT
-	many	TRBJ2-3	TRBV20-1	CSAGGTGGHYTDTQYF	TGCAGTGCTGGGGGGACTGGCGGACACTACACAGATACGCAGTATTTT
-	many	TRBJ2-3	TRBV15	CATSRVTATDTQYF	TGTGCCACCAGCAGAGTTACAGCCACAGATACGCAGTATTTT
-	many	TRBJ1-2	TRBV12-3/TRBV12-4	CASRQRRAFGYGYTF	TGTGCCAGCAGACAGCGACGGGCCTTTGGGTATGGCTACACCTTC
-	many	TRBJ1-1	TRBV6-4	CARARDAAGGTEAFF	TGTGCCAGGGCCCGGGACGCCGCGGGGGGCACTGAAGCTTTCTTT
-	many	TRBJ2-1	TRBV20-1	CSARDTSARSYNEQFF	TGCAGTGCTAGAGATACATCCGCCCGCTCCTACAATGAGCAGTTCTTC
-	many	TRBJ2-1	TRBV12-3/TRBV12-4	CASSPTYYNEQFF	TGTGCCAGCAGCCCGACTTACTACAATGAGCAGTTCTTC
TRBD1	many	TRBJ1-2	TRBV6-2/TRBV6-3	CASSRDRGFSGYTF	TGTGCCAGCAGCAGGGACAGGGGGTTTTCCGGCTACACCTTC
-	many	TRBJ2-3	TRBV14	CASSQEVSTDTQYF	TGTGCCAGCAGCCAAGAGGTCAGCACAGATACGCAGTATTTT
TRBD1	many	TRBJ2-7	TRBV7-9	CASSLGTGLSYEQYF	TGTGCCAGCAGCCTAGGGACAGGCCTCTCCTACGAGCAGTACTTC
TRBD2	many	TRBJ2-7	TRBV4-1	CASSQTSGGLYEQYF	TGCGCCAGCAGCCAAACTAGCGGGGGGCTCTACGAGCAGTACTTC
-	many	TRBJ2-7	TRBV7-9	CASSLVGLYEQYF	TGTGCCAGCAGCTTAGTTGGTCTCTACGAGCAGTACTTC
-	many	TRBJ2-1	TRBV4-2	CASSVIGPYNEQFF	TGTGCCAGCAGCGTTATTGGACCGTACAATGAGCAGTTCTTC
TRBD2	many	TRBJ2-2	TRBV20-1	CSARDKTGGINTGELFF	TGCAGTGCTAGAGATAAGACGGGGGGGATTAACACCGGGGAGCTGTTTTTT
-	many	TRBJ1-1	TRBV9	CASSAPGGNTEAFF	TGTGCCAGCAGCGCGCCAGGAGGGAACACTGAAGCTTTCTTT
TRBD2	many	TRBJ2-7	TRBV12-3/TRBV12-4	CASSWGGAYEQYF	TGTGCCAGCAGTTGGGGGGGGGCCTACGAGCAGTACTTC
-	many	TRBJ1-6	TRBV5-1	CASSLGSGRKGDNSPLHF	TGCGCCAGCAGCTTGGGGTCCGGGAGAAAGGGGGATAATTCACCCCTCCACTTT
-	many	TRBJ2-2	TRBV10-3	CAISDRGNTGELFF	TGTGCCATCAGTGATCGGGGGAACACCGGGGAGCTGTTTTTT
TRBD2	medium-sized	TRBJ2-1	TRBV20-1	CSARDLAGGEYNEQFF	TGCAGTGCTAGAGACCTAGCGGGGGGAGAGTACAATGAGCAGTTCTTC
-	many	TRBJ1-6	TRBV15	CATSREWTADNSPLHF	TGTGCCACCAGCAGAGAATGGACAGCCGATAATTCACCCCTCCACTTT
-	many	TRBJ2-1	TRBV6-6	CASSPPGVGDEQFF	TGTGCCAGCAGCCCACCGGGAGTCGGCGATGAGCAGTTCTTC
-	many	TRBJ1-1	TRBV6-1	CASSRTEANTEAFF	TGTGCCAGCAGTCGGACAGAGGCGAACACTGAAGCTTTCTTT
TRBD1	-	TRBJ2-5	TRBV20-1	CSARDLVEGDRETQYF	TGCAGTGCTAGAGATCTCGTAGAGGGGGACAGAGAGACCCAGTACTTC
-	many	TRBJ2-6	TRBV12-3/TRBV12-4	CATGANVLTF	TGTGCCACCGGGGCCAACGTCCTGACTTTC
-	medium-sized	TRBJ1-2	TRBV2	CATVLRDYGYTF	TGTGCCACCGTGCTGAGGGACTATGGCTACACCTTC
TRBD1	medium-sized	TRBJ2-7	TRBV20-1	CSARDHRGHEQYF	TGCAGTGCGAGGGACCACAGGGGGCACGAGCAGTACTTC
-	many	TRBJ2-7	TRBV5-5	CASSLSRDGFYEQYF	TGTGCCAGCAGCTTGTCCCGGGACGGTTTTTACGAGCAGTACTTC
-	-	TRBJ1-4	TRBV4-2	CASSQGSGFNEKLFF	TGTGCCAGCAGCCAAGGATCAGGGTTTAATGAAAAACTGTTTTTT
TRBD2	medium-sized	TRBJ2-1	TRBV6-4	CASSPGGVSADEQFF	TGTGCCAGCAGTCCCGGGGGGGTTTCCGCCGATGAGCAGTTCTTC
TRBD2	medium-sized	TRBJ2-2	TRBV10-3	CAISDWWLAGAGELFF	TGTGCCATCAGTGATTGGTGGCTAGCGGGGGCCGGGGAGCTGTTTTTT
-	many	TRBJ1-5	TRBV19	CASSSLRQDSNQPQHF	TGTGCCAGTAGCAGCCTCAGACAAGATAGCAATCAGCCCCAGCATTTT
TRBD2	many	TRBJ2-1	TRBV2	CASSEVERDSYNEQFF	TGTGCCAGCAGTGAAGTTGAGCGGGACTCCTACAATGAGCAGTTCTTC
TRBD2	many	TRBJ2-3	TRBV7-8	CASSWGTSGVDTQYF	TGTGCCAGCAGCTGGGGGACTAGCGGGGTAGATACGCAGTATTTT
-	many	TRBJ2-3	TRBV10-3	CAISDRGHRTDTQYF	TGTGCCATCAGTGATAGGGGACACCGCACAGATACGCAGTATTTT
TRBD1	many	TRBJ2-7	TRBV5-1	CASSLGVAGGASYEQYF	TGCGCCAGCAGCTTGGGGGTTGCAGGGGGCGCTTCCTACGAGCAGTACTTC
TRBD1	many	TRBJ2-1	TRBV19	CASAGTGINEQFF	TGTGCCAGCGCCGGGACAGGGATTAATGAGCAGTTCTTC
TRBD2	many	TRBJ2-3	TRBV20-1	CSARGERGRRDTQYF	TGCAGTGCTAGAGGAGAGCGGGGTAGGAGGGATACGCAGTATTTT
-	many	TRBJ1-1	TRBV29-1	CSVEVSDRYTEAFF	TGCAGCGTTGAAGTTTCGGACAGATACACTGAAGCTTTCTTT
-	many	TRBJ2-7	TRBV20-1	CSAVSDRSYEQYF	TGCAGTGCCGTATCGGACAGATCCTACGAGCAGTACTTC
TRBD1	many	TRBJ2-1	TRBV5-1	CASSLGTGWDEQFF	TGCGCCAGCAGCCTTGGGACAGGGTGGGATGAGCAGTTCTTC
-	many	TRBJ1-2	TRBV7-9	CASDGGGSYGYTF	TGTGCCAGCGACGGGGGAGGCTCCTATGGCTACACCTTC
-	many	TRBJ1-2	TRBV12-3/TRBV12-4	CASSLSVDYGYTF	TGTGCCAGCAGTTTATCGGTCGACTATGGCTACACCTTC
-	many	TRBJ1-3	TRBV29-1	CSVETGYGNTIYF	TGCAGCGTTGAAACGGGTTATGGAAACACCATATATTTT
-	medium-sized	TRBJ1-6	TRBV5-1	CASSLGRDVSSSYNSPLHF	TGCGCCAGCAGCTTAGGCAGGGACGTTTCGAGCTCCTATAATTCACCCCTCCACTTT
-	many	TRBJ2-4	TRBV6-5	CASSPGLAKNIQYF	TGTGCCAGCAGTCCGGGGCTAGCCAAAAACATTCAGTACTTC
-	many	TRBJ1-1	TRBV5-5	CASSFNPGSTEAFF	TGTGCCAGCAGCTTCAACCCAGGGAGCACTGAAGCTTTCTTT
TRBD1	many	TRBJ1-2	TRBV20-1	CSASTEDRGIYGYTF	TGCAGTGCTAGTACCGAAGACAGGGGGATCTATGGCTACACCTTC
TRBD2	many	TRBJ2-5	TRBV3-1	CASSHSEGLAGIETQYF	TGTGCCAGCAGCCACTCTGAGGGACTAGCGGGGATTGAGACCCAGTACTTC
TRBD2	many	TRBJ2-2	TRBV4-2	CASSQDPGGGLGGELFF	TGTGCCAGCAGCCAAGATCCGGGGGGGGGCCTGGGCGGGGAGCTGTTTTTT